This T cell receptor (beta chain) was captured in a study of cytomegalovirus exposure and HLA in healthy donors. PCR was performed using 60 Vbeta and 13 Jbeta primers. Assay used: immunoSEQ multiplex PCR; TCRdb lists only in-frame clones, some missing. Among around 120,000 clones listed, 75% to 85% were seen once. Study observations and caveats: One later analysis reportedly identified an Asian-associated ancestry cluster that showed fewer N-insertions than the roughly 670-donor mean. Sequencing probably produced one cluster of sequence variants that were highly shared.

With respect to this clone: The antigen is unknown.

In germline, CDR1 is SGHNT, CDR2 YYREEE (reference sequence). With V trimmed by 0 bases and J by 7 bases, 11 bases remained unmatched. The CDR3 contains 16 residues. The sequenced material came from PBMCs. The origin of this receptor is a female donor in good health and CMV-seropositive. V is TRBV5-4 and J is TRBJ1-2; 8 positions match TRBD1. The CDR3, as DNA: TGTGCCAGCAGCTTGGGGCCCCCCCGGACAGGGTCTGGCTACACCTTC. It translates to CASSLGPPRTGSGYTF.